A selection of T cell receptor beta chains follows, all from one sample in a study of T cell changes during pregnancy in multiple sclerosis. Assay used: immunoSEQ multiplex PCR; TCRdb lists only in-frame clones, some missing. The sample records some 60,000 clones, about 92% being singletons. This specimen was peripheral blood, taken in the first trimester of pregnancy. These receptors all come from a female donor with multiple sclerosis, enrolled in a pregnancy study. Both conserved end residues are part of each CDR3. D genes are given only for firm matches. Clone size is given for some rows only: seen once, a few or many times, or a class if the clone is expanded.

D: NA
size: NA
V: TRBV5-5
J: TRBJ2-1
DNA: TGTGCCAGCAGCTTAAGACAGGACAATGAGCAGTTCTTC
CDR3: CASSLRQDNEQFF

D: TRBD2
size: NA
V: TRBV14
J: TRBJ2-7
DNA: TGTGCCAGCAGCCAAATGCGGGGGGGCCTCGACGAGCAGTACTTC
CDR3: CASSQMRGGLDEQYF

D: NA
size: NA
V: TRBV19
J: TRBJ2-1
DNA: TGTGCCAGTAGGAGCGGAACCTACAATGAGCAGTTCTTC
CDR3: CASRSGTYNEQFF

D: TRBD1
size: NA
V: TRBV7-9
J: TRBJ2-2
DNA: TGTGCCAGCAGCTATACAGGGGATGGCGGGGAGCTGTTTTTT
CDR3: CASSYTGDGGELFF

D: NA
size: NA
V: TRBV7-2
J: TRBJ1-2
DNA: TGTGCCAGCAGCCTCGACCAGGGGTTACGGGGAGGCTACACCTTC
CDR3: CASSLDQGLRGGYTF

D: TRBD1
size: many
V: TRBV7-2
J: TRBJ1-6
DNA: TGTGCCAGCAGCCCAGGGACAGGGGGCTCCTATAATTCACCCCTCCACTTT
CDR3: CASSPGTGGSYNSPLHF

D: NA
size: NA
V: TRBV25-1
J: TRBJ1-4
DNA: TGTGCCAGCAGTGCTCTTGGCCCAACTAATGAAAAACTGTTTTTT
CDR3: CASSALGPTNEKLFF

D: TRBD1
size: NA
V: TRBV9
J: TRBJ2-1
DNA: TGTGCCAGCAGCGTAATGGGGGACAGTTCCCCCAATGAGCAGTTCTTC
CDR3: CASSVMGDSSPNEQFF

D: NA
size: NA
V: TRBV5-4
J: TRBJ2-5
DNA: TGTGCCAGCAGCTTGGCCCTGTCGTTGGAGACCCAGTACTTC
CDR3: CASSLALSLETQYF

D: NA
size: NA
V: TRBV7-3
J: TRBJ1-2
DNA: TGTGCCAGCAGCCCCATCCAGATCCAGGCAGGGGTCAGGAACTATGGCTACACCTTC
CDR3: CASSPIQIQAGVRNYGYTF

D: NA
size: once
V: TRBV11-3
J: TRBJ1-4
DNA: TGTGCCAGCAGCTTACGAAGCGTGGGTGAAAAACTGTTTTTT
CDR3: CASSLRSVGEKLFF

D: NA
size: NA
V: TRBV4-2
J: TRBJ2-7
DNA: TGTGCCAGCAGCCAAGTAGGGAAGGGAGGCGAGCAGTACTTC
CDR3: CASSQVGKGGEQYF

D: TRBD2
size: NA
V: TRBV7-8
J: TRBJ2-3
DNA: TGTGCCAGCAGCCCGACTAGCGCCGGAGATACGCAGTATTTT
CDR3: CASSPTSAGDTQYF

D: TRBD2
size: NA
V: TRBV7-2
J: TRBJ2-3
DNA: TGTGCCAGCAGCTTAGCGGGGGCACTAGCGGGGGGGCCGAATACGCAGTATTTT
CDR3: CASSLAGALAGGPNTQYF

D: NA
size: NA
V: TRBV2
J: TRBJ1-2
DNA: TGTGCCAGCAGTTTACAGGGATCCGACTATGGCTACACCTTC
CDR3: CASSLQGSDYGYTF

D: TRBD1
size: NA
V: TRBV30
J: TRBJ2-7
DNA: TGTGCCTGGACCCCGGACAGGGGTGGTTACGAGCAGTACTTC
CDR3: CAWTPDRGGYEQYF

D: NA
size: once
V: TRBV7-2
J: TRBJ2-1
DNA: TGTGCCAGCAGACGCGGTAACAATGAGCAGTTCTTC
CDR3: CASRRGNNEQFF